A selection of T cell receptor beta chains follows, all from one sample in a study of OX40 agonist ivuxolimab in advanced cancers. Generated by immunoSEQ multiplex PCR, the TCRdb table keeps only in-frame clones and is missing some. This table has around 50,000 clones, around 87% appearing once. Material: CD4+ or CD8+ T cells sorted from blood, obtained in a trial of the OX40 agonist ivuxolimab. These receptors were collected from an adult with an advanced solid tumor such as melanoma, head and neck, liver or kidney cancer. CDR3s include the opening cysteine and the closing phenylalanine or tryptophan. The order of the fields is D gene, clone size, J gene, V gene, CDR3 DNA, CDR3 protein. D genes are given only for firm matches. The size field is filled for only some rows; it gives once, few, many or a size class.

NA	NA	TRBJ1-2	TRBV18	TGTGCCAGCTCACCGGGGGGGGAGTTTGGCTACACCTTC	CASSPGGEFGYTF
NA	NA	TRBJ2-3	TRBV5-1	TGCGCCAGCAGCTTGAGCCCCACAGGCGGATCTAGCACAGATACGCAGTATTTT	CASSLSPTGGSSTDTQYF
NA	few	TRBJ1-2	TRBV5-1	TGCGCCAGCAGCTCCAACGGCGGCTACACCTTC	CASSSNGGYTF
NA	NA	TRBJ2-3	TRBV11-2	TGTGCCAGCAGCTTAGGTAGCGTAAGCACAGATACGCAGTATTTT	CASSLGSVSTDTQYF
TRBD2	NA	TRBJ2-1	TRBV4-1	TGCGCCAGCAGCCAAAGCGGGGGGTATTCCGATGAGCAGTTCTTC	CASSQSGGYSDEQFF
NA	NA	TRBJ1-1	TRBV6-9	TGTGCCAGCAGTTACGGCAAGCATGGGACTGAAGCTTTCTTT	CASSYGKHGTEAFF
NA	once	TRBJ1-5	TRBV30	TGTGCCTGGAAGCAGGATGGTCAGCCCCAGCATTTT	CAWKQDGQPQHF
NA	once	TRBJ1-1	TRBV28	TGTGCCAGCACCACAATCAAGGGGGTAAACACTGAAGCTTTCTTT	CASTTIKGVNTEAFF
NA	NA	TRBJ1-1	TRBV5-1	TGCGCCAGCACCGATCACACTGAAGCTTTCTTT	CASTDHTEAFF
TRBD2	NA	TRBJ2-1	TRBV19	TGTGCCAGCAACACACGGACTAGCGGGAGATGGGACAATGAGCAGTTCTTC	CASNTRTSGRWDNEQFF
NA	NA	TRBJ2-1	TRBV19	TGTGCCAGTAGTATATCGGCACAGGGAATCGATGAGCAGTTCTTC	CASSISAQGIDEQFF
NA	NA	TRBJ2-3	TRBV11-2	TGTGCCAGCAGCCTTGGGGGACCTCGCACAGATACGCAGTATTTT	CASSLGGPRTDTQYF
TRBD1	NA	TRBJ2-6	TRBV15	TGTGCCACCAGGACCGGGACAGGGAGCTCTGGGGCCAACGTCCTGACTTTC	CATRTGTGSSGANVLTF
NA	NA	TRBJ1-5	TRBV6-6	TGTGCCAGCAGTTACAGGACTGGGGGCGGCAATCAGCCCCAGCATTTT	CASSYRTGGGNQPQHF
NA	NA	TRBJ2-3	TRBV18	TGTGCCAGCTCACCACTGGCAGCGGGTTTCACAGATACGCAGTATTTT	CASSPLAAGFTDTQYF
TRBD2	NA	TRBJ2-7	TRBV12-5	TGTGCTAGTGGTTTGGTAAGAAGCGGGAGAGGCGAGCAGTACTTC	CASGLVRSGRGEQYF
TRBD1	NA	TRBJ1-5	TRBV7-9	TGTGCCAGCAGCGACCCGGGACAGGGAATTAATCAGCCCCAGCATTTT	CASSDPGQGINQPQHF
NA	NA	TRBJ2-7	TRBV20-1	TGCAGCCCCCAGGCCCACTACGAGCAGTACTTC	CSPQAHYEQYF
NA	NA	TRBJ1-1	TRBV29-1	TGCAGCGTTGAAGATAGGCCGATAGGGGGCACTGAAGCTTTCTTT	CSVEDRPIGGTEAFF
NA	NA	TRBJ1-5	TRBV2	TGTGCCAGCAGTGACAGGGATCAGCCCCAGCATTTT	CASSDRDQPQHF
NA	NA	TRBJ1-2	TRBV6-1	TGTGCCAGCAGTGACTGGGGATTTGACGGCTACACCTTC	CASSDWGFDGYTF
TRBD1	NA	TRBJ2-4	TRBV27	TGTGCCAGCAGTTTACTACAGGGGGTCAAAAACATTCAGTACTTC	CASSLLQGVKNIQYF
TRBD1	NA	TRBJ1-1	TRBV5-1	TGCGCCAGTTCAAGTGGGGACAGGAAGGCGAACACTGAAGCTTTCTTT	CASSSGDRKANTEAFF
NA	NA	TRBJ1-2	TRBV6-5	TGTGCCAGCAGTTACCGGGGGCCCCAAGATGGCTACACCTTC	CASSYRGPQDGYTF
NA	NA	TRBJ1-5	TRBV5-1	TGCGCCAGCAGCCTCAGTGACAATCAGCCCCAGCATTTT	CASSLSDNQPQHF
NA	NA	TRBJ1-2	TRBV7-9	TGTGCCAGCAGATCCGAGAGAATAATTAACTATGGCTACACCTTC	CASRSERIINYGYTF
NA	NA	TRBJ2-3	TRBV5-1	TGCGCCAGCAGCTTGGAACGGGGCACAGATACGCAGTATTTT	CASSLERGTDTQYF
NA	NA	TRBJ2-2	TRBV28	TGTGCCAGCGGGAACAGACAGGCGAAAAGTGCCGGGGAGCTGTTTTTT	CASGNRQAKSAGELFF
TRBD2	NA	TRBJ2-3	TRBV2	TGTGCCAGCAGTTTAGCGGGGGGGCGGGGCACAGATACGCAGTATTTT	CASSLAGGRGTDTQYF
NA	few	TRBJ1-6	TRBV25-1	TGTGCCAGCTCTCGCTTAGGGAGCAATTCACCCCTCCACTTT	CASSRLGSNSPLHF
NA	NA	TRBJ1-2	TRBV6-5	TGTGCCAGCAGCCCTCGAAGGGGACTTGGCTACACCTTC	CASSPRRGLGYTF
NA	once	TRBJ1-3	TRBV6-5	TGTGCCAGCAGGGACCGGGGGGCTCCTGGAAACACCATATATTTT	CASRDRGAPGNTIYF
NA	NA	TRBJ2-1	TRBV11-2	TGTGCCAGCAGATTAACAGGGACGCGGGGCTCCTACAATGAGCAGTTCTTC	CASRLTGTRGSYNEQFF
NA	NA	TRBJ2-2	TRBV9	TGTGCCAGCAGCGTAGAGGGGACGGGCGGGGAGCTGTTTTTT	CASSVEGTGGELFF
TRBD2	once	TRBJ2-1	TRBV7-2	TGTGCCAGCAGCTTAGGACCGACTAGCGGTTGGCAGTTCTTC	CASSLGPTSGWQFF